The clone carrying this T cell receptor (beta chain) appeared a few times. The data belong to a study of T cells after yellow fever vaccination. A single record per CDR3 protein comes from TCRdb applying MiXCR to the 5' RACE reads. This sample has about 260,000 distinct CDR3 sequences, with roughly 5.2% found just once. CDR3 length: 13 amino acids. Germline-derived CDR1 and CDR2 are SEHNR and FQNEAQ (reference sequence). V lost 6 bases and J 3 bases, leaving 10 bases between the germline ends. This clonotype was sampled from a young man who received the YFV17D yellow fever vaccine. This sample comprised CD4+ T cells sorted from PBMCs, obtained on the day of the yellow fever booster vaccination. This chain links TRBV7-9 with TRBJ2-3; D is unresolved. CDR3 sequence reads: CASSRSTTDTQYF. CDR3 bases: TGTGCCAGCAGTAGGTCCACTACAGATACGCAGTATTTT.